The present TCR beta chain was sequenced within a study of T cells after somatic rescue of genetic block. The data were produced by immunoSEQ multiplex PCR, yet TCRdb's version contains in-frame clones alone and is incomplete. Of about 67,000 clones in the sample, around 90% were seen once. The source is a man between 35 and 55 years old. What was sequenced was peripheral blood mononuclear cells (PBMCs).

The CDR3 sequence is CASSIVQGVRYGYTF. Here the CDR3 DNA reads TGTGCCAGTAGTATAGTCCAGGGAGTTCGGTATGGCTACACCTTC. The V call is TRBV19, the J call TRBJ1-2; D perhaps matches TRBD1 (5 bases). V lost 1 base and J lost 5, with 14 bases in between. Per the germline V gene, CDR1 is LNHDA and CDR2 is SQIVND (reference sequence). The CDR3 runs to 15 residues.